The rows below give T cell receptor beta chains drawn from one sample of a study of blood T cell repertoires in COVID-19. Some clones are missing from TCRdb's copy, which holds only in-frame ones; the method was immunoSEQ multiplex PCR. The profile shows over 150,000 clones, roughly nine tenths of them singletons. Sequencing used peripheral blood. Every receptor here comes from a man aged 18 to 29 who had recovered from COVID-19. Each CDR3 is given with its conserved first and last residue. D genes are given only for firm matches. Only part of the rows carry a size: once, few, many, or a class if the clone is expanded.

d_call,clone_size,j_call,v_call,cdr3_aa,cdr3_nt
.,.,TRBJ1-6,TRBV28,CASSLWGEGNSPLHF,TGTGCCAGCAGTTTATGGGGAGAAGGCAATTCACCCCTCCACTTT
.,.,TRBJ2-1,TRBV7-9,CASSLGEAEQFF,TGTGCCAGCAGCCTGGGGGAGGCCGAGCAGTTCTTC
TRBD1,few,TRBJ1-1,TRBV6-5,CASSYSRGQNEAFF,TGTGCCAGCAGTTACTCGAGGGGACAGAATGAAGCTTTCTTT
TRBD1,.,TRBJ2-2,TRBV28,CASSLDRGTGELFF,TGTGCCAGCAGCCTCGACAGGGGCACCGGGGAGCTGTTTTTT
.,.,TRBJ2-7,TRBV2,CASSALDRRGKKYF,TGTGCCAGCAGTGCTCTAGACAGGCGAGGGAAAAAGTACTTC
.,.,TRBJ2-7,TRBV11-2,CASSPLGAGTGQYF,TGTGCCAGCAGCCCGCTAGGGGCAGGTACAGGGCAGTACTTC
.,.,TRBJ1-2,TRBV10-3,CAISDQRWDTRANYGYTF,TGTGCCATCAGTGACCAACGGTGGGACACTCGAGCTAACTATGGCTACACCTTC
.,.,TRBJ1-2,TRBV27,CASRDRYGGAGGYTF,TGTGCCAGCAGGGATCGTTATGGGGGGGCAGGAGGCTACACCTTC
TRBD1,once,TRBJ2-7,TRBV7-2,CASSLGQGDLYEQYF,TGTGCCAGCAGCTTGGGACAGGGGGATCTTTACGAGCAGTACTTC
TRBD1,.,TRBJ1-5,TRBV6-5,CASFGGGAGNQPQHF,TGTGCCAGCTTTGGAGGGGGCGCGGGCAATCAGCCCCAGCATTTT
.,.,TRBJ2-3,TRBV6-5,CASSYSKSGRKDTQYF,TGTGCCAGCAGTTACTCGAAGTCAGGGAGGAAAGATACGCAGTATTTT
.,.,TRBJ1-5,TRBV7-9,CASSLGPGGNQPQHF,TGTGCCAGCAGCTTAGGGCCGGGGGGCAATCAGCCCCAGCATTTT
TRBD2,.,TRBJ2-7,TRBV28,CASSLPGRPHEQYF,TGTGCCAGCAGTTTGCCCGGGAGGCCCCACGAGCAGTACTTC
.,.,TRBJ1-1,TRBV6-5,CASSRTGQATEAFF,TGTGCCAGCAGTCGTACAGGTCAGGCGACTGAAGCTTTCTTT
.,once,TRBJ2-7,TRBV11-2,CASSWAGILYEQYF,TGTGCCAGCAGCTGGGCAGGGATCCTCTACGAGCAGTACTTC
.,.,TRBJ2-7,TRBV27,CASSPPGIFSVEQYF,TGTGCCAGCAGTCCCCCCGGGATATTTTCCGTCGAGCAGTACTTC
.,.,TRBJ2-4,TRBV19,CASSISRADIQYF,TGTGCCAGTAGTATATCCAGGGCTGACATTCAGTACTTC
TRBD1,.,TRBJ1-3,TRBV30,CARGTDFSGNTIYF,TGTGCCCGAGGGACAGACTTCTCTGGAAACACCATATATTTT
TRBD1,.,TRBJ1-1,TRBV9,CASSVRTGGAFTEAFF,TGTGCCAGCAGCGTTAGGACAGGGGGCGCGTTCACTGAAGCTTTCTTT
TRBD2,once,TRBJ2-1,TRBV6-4,CASSDSTHLSGRPEQFF,TGTGCCAGCAGTGACTCGACGCATCTTAGCGGGAGGCCTGAGCAGTTCTTC
.,once,TRBJ2-3,TRBV5-4,CASSLGRGRSTDTQYF,TGTGCCAGCAGCTTGGGGAGGGGCCGCAGCACAGATACGCAGTATTTT
.,few,TRBJ2-7,TRBV27,CASSPSGTGSSYEQYF,TGTGCCAGCAGCCCCTCCGGGACTGGGAGCTCCTACGAGCAGTACTTC
TRBD1,.,TRBJ2-7,TRBV6-5,CASSYSGQTTYEQYF,TGTGCCAGCAGTTACTCGGGACAGACTACCTACGAGCAGTACTTC
.,.,TRBJ1-1,TRBV6-2/TRBV6-3,CASSYRQGNTEAFF,TGTGCCAGCAGTTATCGGCAGGGGAACACTGAAGCTTTCTTT
TRBD1,.,TRBJ1-5,TRBV28,CASSYRQGGQPQHF,TGTGCCAGCAGCTACAGACAGGGAGGCCAGCCCCAGCATTTT
.,.,TRBJ1-5,TRBV6-2/TRBV6-3,CASSYGAGVPQPQHF,TGTGCCAGCAGTTACGGCGCGGGAGTCCCCCAGCCCCAGCATTTT
.,.,TRBJ2-1,TRBV3-1/TRBV3-2,CASSQAPSGPYNEQFF,TGTGCCAGCAGCCAAGCCCCCAGCGGACCCTACAATGAGCAGTTCTTC
.,.,TRBJ2-1,TRBV3-1/TRBV3-2,CASSQDLAWYEQFF,TGTGCCAGCAGCCAAGATTTAGCATGGTATGAGCAGTTCTTC
TRBD2,.,TRBJ2-5,TRBV5-3,CARTRRWVAGEVGETQYF,TGTGCCAGGACAAGACGGTGGGTAGCGGGAGAGGTCGGGGAGACCCAGTACTTC
.,once,TRBJ2-7,TRBV27,CASSLRQWYEQYF,TGTGCCAGCAGTTTAAGACAGTGGTACGAGCAGTACTTC
.,.,TRBJ2-5,TRBV5-1,CASSRVPRVEETQYF,TGCGCCAGCAGCCGGGTCCCTAGAGTGGAAGAGACCCAGTACTTC
.,.,TRBJ2-7,TRBV7-2,CASSLASRGLTRGYEQYF,TGTGCCAGCAGCTTGGCGAGCCGGGGACTGACGAGGGGCTACGAGCAGTACTTC
.,.,TRBJ2-1,TRBV7-2,CASSFDGSSYNEQFF,TGTGCCAGCAGCTTCGACGGGAGCTCCTACAATGAGCAGTTCTTC
.,.,TRBJ1-1,TRBV10-3,CAIRISDRLNTEAFF,TGTGCCATCAGAATCTCCGACAGACTGAACACTGAAGCTTTCTTT
TRBD1,.,TRBJ2-2,TRBV7-9,CASSARRGQGAAGELFF,TGTGCCAGCAGCGCCCGGAGGGGACAGGGGGCGGCCGGGGAGCTGTTTTTT
.,.,TRBJ1-4,TRBV3-1/TRBV3-2,CASSPRTGWKLFF,TGTGCCAGCAGCCCGCGAACAGGTTGGAAACTGTTTTTT
TRBD1,.,TRBJ1-1,TRBV7-6,CASSRSPISGGTEAFF,TGTGCCAGCAGCCGGTCACCTATTTCAGGGGGCACTGAAGCTTTCTTT
TRBD2,.,TRBJ2-5,TRBV19,CASSIGGSGETQYF,TGTGCCAGTAGTATAGGCGGGAGCGGTGAGACCCAGTACTTC
TRBD1,.,TRBJ1-1,TRBV4-1,CASSQKGTGWTEAFF,TGCGCCAGCAGCCAAAAGGGGACAGGGTGGACTGAAGCTTTCTTT
.,.,TRBJ1-1,TRBV6-5,CASSLTGNTEAFF,TGTGCCAGCAGTCTAACTGGGAACACTGAAGCTTTCTTT
.,.,TRBJ1-2,TRBV19,CASSMRDGTYGYTF,TGTGCCAGTAGTATGCGGGACGGCACCTATGGCTACACCTTC
TRBD1,once,TRBJ2-5,TRBV7-3,CASSMGQQKETQYF,TGTGCCAGCAGCATGGGACAGCAAAAAGAGACCCAGTACTTC
.,.,TRBJ1-5,TRBV6-5,CASRQGTYSNQPQHF,TGTGCCAGCAGGCAGGGAACTTATAGCAATCAGCCCCAGCATTTT
TRBD2,.,TRBJ2-1,TRBV5-8,CASRVWTSGGEQFF,TGTGCCAGCAGGGTTTGGACTAGCGGAGGAGAGCAGTTCTTC
TRBD1,.,TRBJ1-2,TRBV5-1,CASSLLGQGSGYTF,TGCGCCAGCAGCTTGTTGGGACAGGGATCTGGCTACACCTTC
.,.,TRBJ1-4,TRBV19,CASSSPKGSNEKLFF,TGTGCCAGTAGTAGCCCGAAGGGGTCGAATGAAAAACTGTTTTTT
TRBD1,.,TRBJ1-4,TRBV24-1,CATSEGQGREKLFF,TGTGCCACCAGTGAGGGACAGGGACGAGAAAAACTGTTTTTT
.,.,TRBJ1-5,TRBV28,CATKGGYNQPQHF,TGTGCCACCAAAGGGGGATACAATCAGCCCCAGCATTTT
TRBD1,.,TRBJ1-1,TRBV10-3,CAITDRIRMNTEAFF,TGTGCCATCACGGACAGGATTAGAATGAACACTGAAGCTTTCTTT
.,.,TRBJ2-7,TRBV3-1/TRBV3-2,CASSQIDEQYF,TGTGCCAGCAGCCAAATCGACGAGCAGTACTTC
.,.,TRBJ2-2,TRBV7-2,CASSPLGEDAGELFF,TGTGCCAGCAGCCCCCTCGGGGAGGACGCCGGGGAGCTGTTTTTT
TRBD1,.,TRBJ1-2,TRBV9,CASSTSGQDYGYTF,TGTGCCAGCAGCACCTCGGGACAGGACTATGGCTACACCTTC
TRBD1,.,TRBJ1-5,TRBV5-4,CASSFGTGGNQPQHF,TGTGCCAGCAGCTTCGGGACAGGGGGCAATCAGCCCCAGCATTTT
.,.,TRBJ2-5,TRBV10-3,CAIGPTAETQYF,TGTGCCATCGGGCCCACCGCGGAGACCCAGTACTTC
.,.,TRBJ1-2,TRBV19,CASRVGDSNYGYTF,TGTGCCAGTAGGGTAGGGGATTCTAACTATGGCTACACCTTC
TRBD1,.,TRBJ1-6,TRBV3-1/TRBV3-2,CASSQDPTGLRSPLHF,TGTGCCAGCAGCCAAGACCCGACAGGGTTACGTTCACCCCTCCACTTT